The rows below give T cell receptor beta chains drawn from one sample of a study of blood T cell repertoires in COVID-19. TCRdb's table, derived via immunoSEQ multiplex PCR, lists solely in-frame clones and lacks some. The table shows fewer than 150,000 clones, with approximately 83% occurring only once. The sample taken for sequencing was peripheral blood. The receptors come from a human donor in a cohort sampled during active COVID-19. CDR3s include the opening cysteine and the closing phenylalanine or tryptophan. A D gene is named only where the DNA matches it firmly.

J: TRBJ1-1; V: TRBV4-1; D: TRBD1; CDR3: CASSRQGYTEAFF; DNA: TGCGCCAGCAGCCGACAGGGTTACACTGAAGCTTTCTTT
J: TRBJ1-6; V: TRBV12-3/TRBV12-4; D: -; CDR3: CASRGLGSPLHF; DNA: TGTGCCAGCAGGGGCCTTGGCTCACCCCTCCACTTT
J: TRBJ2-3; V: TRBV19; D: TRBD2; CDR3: CASSTHKRGGLTDTQYF; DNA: TGTGCCAGTAGTACTCACAAGCGGGGAGGCTTAACAGATACGCAGTATTTT
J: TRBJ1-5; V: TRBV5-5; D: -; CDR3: CASSLGGRQPQHF; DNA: TGTGCCAGCAGCTTGGGGGGGCGGCAGCCCCAGCATTTT
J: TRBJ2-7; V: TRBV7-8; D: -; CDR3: CASSVRYSQVYEQYF; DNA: TGTGCCAGCAGCGTCCGGTACAGCCAAGTTTACGAGCAGTACTTC
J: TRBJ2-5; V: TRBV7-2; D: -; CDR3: CASSLAGQGETQYF; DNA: TGTGCCAGCAGCTTAGCGGGGCAGGGAGAGACCCAGTACTTC
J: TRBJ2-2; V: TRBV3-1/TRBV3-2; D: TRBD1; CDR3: CASSRQGTGELFF; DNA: TGTGCCAGCAGCCGACAGGGAACCGGGGAGCTGTTTTTT
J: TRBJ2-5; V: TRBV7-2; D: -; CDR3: CASSPIAVLKTQYF; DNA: TGTGCCAGCAGCCCTATCGCGGTTTTGAAGACCCAGTACTTC
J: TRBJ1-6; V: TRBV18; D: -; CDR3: CASSPARESPLHF; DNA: TGTGCCAGCTCACCGGCTCGGGAGTCACCCCTCCACTTT
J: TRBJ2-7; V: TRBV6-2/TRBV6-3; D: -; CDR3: CASSYSGQTYEQYF; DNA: TGTGCCAGCAGTTACTCCGGACAGACATACGAGCAGTACTTC
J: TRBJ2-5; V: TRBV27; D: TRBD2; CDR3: CASSPRSGGAWETQYF; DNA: TGTGCCAGCAGTCCCAGGAGCGGGGGGGCCTGGGAGACCCAGTACTTC
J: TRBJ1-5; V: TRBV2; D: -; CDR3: CASSEALRGTFRTRDSNQPQHF; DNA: TGTGCCAGCAGTGAAGCGCTTAGAGGGACATTCCGGACCCGAGATAGCAATCAGCCCCAGCATTTT
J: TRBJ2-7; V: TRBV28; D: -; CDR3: CASRGKGPDSSYEQYF; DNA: TGTGCCAGCAGAGGAAAGGGCCCGGACAGCTCCTACGAGCAGTACTTC
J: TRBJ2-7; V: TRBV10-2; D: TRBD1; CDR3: CASSERRDRQPPSQQYF; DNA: TGCGCCAGCAGTGAGCGACGGGACAGACAACCTCCTAGCCAGCAGTACTTC
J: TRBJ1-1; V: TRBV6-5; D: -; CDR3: CASHNTEAFF; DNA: TGTGCCAGCCATAACACTGAAGCTTTCTTT
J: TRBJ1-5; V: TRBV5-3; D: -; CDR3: CARSLNRKVNQPQHF; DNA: TGTGCCAGAAGCTTGAACAGGAAGGTAAATCAGCCCCAGCATTTT
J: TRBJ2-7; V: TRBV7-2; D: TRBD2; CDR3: CASGSRGAEYEQYF; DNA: TGTGCCAGCGGCTCGCGGGGGGCAGAGTACGAGCAGTACTTC